The T cell receptor (beta chain) described here comes from a study of chemoradiotherapy in HPV16-positive cancers. Germline V CDR1 and CDR2: PRHDT, FYEKMQ (reference sequence). This CDR3 has 14 residues. The V end lost 1 base, the J end lost 3 bases, and 10 bases lay between the germline ends. Points on this clone: What it binds is not known.

Overall study findings and caveats: The functional HPV-specific definition rests on just a couple of HPV16-positive patients. HPV-responsive T-cell expansion during chemoradiotherapy was linked to improved recurrence-free survival in HPV16-positive patients. During treatment, candidate HPV-specific clones and E7-related motifs expanded in tumor.

Repertoires were sampled repeatedly during chemoradiotherapy. This table comes from immunoSEQ multiplex PCR, and its TCRdb copy is limited to in-frame clones, with some not included. The sample yields fewer than 30,000 clones, 91% seen once. The sequences come from blood, collected from a patient who underwent chemoradiotherapy. The TCR was taken from a human donor with HPV-associated anogenital cancer. The rearrangement uses TRBV13 and TRBJ2-7; D is possibly TRBD1 or TRBD2 (5 bases each). Here the CDR3 DNA reads TGTGCCAGCAGCTTAGATGTGGGACGCTACGAGCAGTACTTC. Its translation: CASSLDVGRYEQYF.